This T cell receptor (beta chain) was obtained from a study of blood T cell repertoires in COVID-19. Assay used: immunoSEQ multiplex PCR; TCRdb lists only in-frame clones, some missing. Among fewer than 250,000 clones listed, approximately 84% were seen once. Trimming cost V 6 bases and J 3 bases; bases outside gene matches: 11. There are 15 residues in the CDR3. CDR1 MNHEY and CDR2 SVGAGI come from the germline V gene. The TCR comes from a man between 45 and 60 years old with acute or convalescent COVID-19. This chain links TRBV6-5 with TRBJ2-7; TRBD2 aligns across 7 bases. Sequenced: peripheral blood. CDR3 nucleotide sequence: TGTGCCAGCAGGGGGTTGTCGGCGGGAGACTACGAGCAGTACTTC. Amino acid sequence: CASRGLSAGDYEQYF.